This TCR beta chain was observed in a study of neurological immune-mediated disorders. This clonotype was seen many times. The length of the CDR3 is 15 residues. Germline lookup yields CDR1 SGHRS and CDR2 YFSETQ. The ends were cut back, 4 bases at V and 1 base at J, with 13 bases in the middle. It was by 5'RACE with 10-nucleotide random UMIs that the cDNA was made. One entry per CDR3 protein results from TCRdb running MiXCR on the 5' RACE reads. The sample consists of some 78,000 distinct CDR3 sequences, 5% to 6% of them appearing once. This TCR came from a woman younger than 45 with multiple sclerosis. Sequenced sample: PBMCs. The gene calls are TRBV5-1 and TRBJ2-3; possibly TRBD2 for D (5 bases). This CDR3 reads CASSQIAKGTDTQYF. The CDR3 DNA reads TGCGCCAGCAGCCAAATAGCGAAGGGCACAGATACGCAGTATTTT.